A selection of T cell receptor beta chains follows, all from one sample in a study of blood T cell repertoires in COVID-19. Clones were sequenced by immunoSEQ multiplex PCR, and TCRdb holds only the in-frame ones, with some missing. The sample contains 150,000 to 200,000 clones, roughly 91% of which appear only once. Sequenced: peripheral blood. These receptors were obtained from a woman aged 45 to 65 with acute or convalescent COVID-19. Both conserved end residues are part of each CDR3. D genes are given only for firm matches. Size tells how often a clone was seen (once, few, many) or the class of an expanded clone, and some rows leave it out.

j_call: TRBJ2-2; d_call: NA; v_call: TRBV6-5; clone_size: once; cdr3_nt: TGTGCCAGCAGTTACTCACAGGCGAACACCGGGGAGCTGTTTTTT; cdr3_aa: CASSYSQANTGELFF
j_call: TRBJ2-1; d_call: TRBD1; v_call: TRBV30; clone_size: NA; cdr3_nt: TGTGCCTGGAATCCAGACAGGGGGCGCGACAATGAGCAGTTCTTC; cdr3_aa: CAWNPDRGRDNEQFF
j_call: TRBJ1-2; d_call: NA; v_call: TRBV10-3; clone_size: NA; cdr3_nt: TGTGCCATCAGTGAGTCGGCACAGTCTCCTAACTATGGCTACACCTTC; cdr3_aa: CAISESAQSPNYGYTF
j_call: TRBJ1-1; d_call: TRBD1; v_call: TRBV14; clone_size: NA; cdr3_nt: TGTGCCAGCAGCCAAACCAGGGGGAACGCTGAAGCTTTCTTT; cdr3_aa: CASSQTRGNAEAFF
j_call: TRBJ1-3; d_call: TRBD1; v_call: TRBV28; clone_size: NA; cdr3_nt: TGTGCCAGCAGTCGGACAGGGCCCTCAAACACCATATATTTT; cdr3_aa: CASSRTGPSNTIYF
j_call: TRBJ2-1; d_call: NA; v_call: TRBV6-4; clone_size: NA; cdr3_nt: TGTGCCAGCAGTGCGAATGAGCAGTTCTTC; cdr3_aa: CASSANEQFF
j_call: TRBJ2-7; d_call: TRBD1; v_call: TRBV28; clone_size: NA; cdr3_nt: TGTGCCAGCAGTTTATTCGGACAGGGGGCGGGCGAGCAGTACTTC; cdr3_aa: CASSLFGQGAGEQYF
j_call: TRBJ1-2; d_call: TRBD1; v_call: TRBV5-6; clone_size: NA; cdr3_nt: TGTGCCAGCAGCCTACGAACAGGGGGCTATGGCTACACCTTC; cdr3_aa: CASSLRTGGYGYTF
j_call: TRBJ1-1; d_call: NA; v_call: TRBV29-1; clone_size: NA; cdr3_nt: TGCAGCGTTGTCGGCGTTGGTAGGGGCACTGAAGCTTTCTTT; cdr3_aa: CSVVGVGRGTEAFF
j_call: TRBJ2-2; d_call: NA; v_call: TRBV5-4; clone_size: NA; cdr3_nt: TGTGCCAGCAGCTTGGGGACTCCTAACACCGGGGAGCTGTTTTTT; cdr3_aa: CASSLGTPNTGELFF
j_call: TRBJ1-5; d_call: TRBD1; v_call: TRBV10-2; clone_size: NA; cdr3_nt: TGCGCCAGCAGTGAGTTCTCCGGGACAGGGGTAAATCAGCCCCAGCATTTT; cdr3_aa: CASSEFSGTGVNQPQHF
j_call: TRBJ1-1; d_call: NA; v_call: TRBV30; clone_size: NA; cdr3_nt: TGTGCCTGGAGCAGGGGAGAGGACACTGAAGCTTTCTTT; cdr3_aa: CAWSRGEDTEAFF
j_call: TRBJ2-2; d_call: NA; v_call: TRBV21-1; clone_size: NA; cdr3_nt: TGTGCCAGCAGCAAGAAAAGCGTAAAAAACAGGGGGCACACCGGGGAGCTGTTTTTT; cdr3_aa: CASSKKSVKNRGHTGELFF
j_call: TRBJ1-5; d_call: TRBD1; v_call: TRBV19; clone_size: NA; cdr3_nt: TGTGCCAGTACGGATAGGGACAGCGATAGCAATCAGCCCCAGCATTTT; cdr3_aa: CASTDRDSDSNQPQHF
j_call: TRBJ1-1; d_call: NA; v_call: TRBV6-2/TRBV6-3; clone_size: few; cdr3_nt: TGTGCCAGCAGTTCTCCTACTAGAGGGGGCACTGAAGCTTTCTTT; cdr3_aa: CASSSPTRGGTEAFF
j_call: TRBJ2-7; d_call: NA; v_call: TRBV6-5; clone_size: NA; cdr3_nt: TGTGCCAGCAGTTACGGACAGGGAGGGTACGAGCAGTACTTC; cdr3_aa: CASSYGQGGYEQYF
j_call: TRBJ2-1; d_call: TRBD2; v_call: TRBV5-4; clone_size: NA; cdr3_nt: TGTGCCAGCAGCCCCGGGACTAGTTCTAACAATGAGCAGTTCTTC; cdr3_aa: CASSPGTSSNNEQFF
j_call: TRBJ1-1; d_call: NA; v_call: TRBV6-2/TRBV6-3; clone_size: NA; cdr3_nt: TGTGCCAGCAGTTACTCGAGAGGGCAAGCTTTCTTT; cdr3_aa: CASSYSRGQAFF
j_call: TRBJ2-1; d_call: NA; v_call: TRBV12-3/TRBV12-4; clone_size: once; cdr3_nt: TGTGCCAGCAGTCCCCTTTGGGGGGAAGAGCAGTTCTTC; cdr3_aa: CASSPLWGEEQFF
j_call: TRBJ2-5; d_call: NA; v_call: TRBV5-4; clone_size: NA; cdr3_nt: TGTGCCAGCAGCTTGGGGGGCTTACAAGAGACCCAGTACTTC; cdr3_aa: CASSLGGLQETQYF
j_call: TRBJ1-4; d_call: TRBD1; v_call: TRBV4-1; clone_size: NA; cdr3_nt: TGCGCCAGCAGCCAATCGGGGACAGTCGATAGTGAAAAACTGTTTTTT; cdr3_aa: CASSQSGTVDSEKLFF
j_call: TRBJ1-5; d_call: TRBD1; v_call: TRBV28; clone_size: NA; cdr3_nt: TGTGCGGCGCAGGGGGCCCATCAGCCCCAGCATTTT; cdr3_aa: CAAQGAHQPQHF
j_call: TRBJ1-1; d_call: NA; v_call: TRBV6-5; clone_size: NA; cdr3_nt: TGTGCCACCATATCGGGGTTTCGGGAAGCTTTCTTT; cdr3_aa: CATISGFREAFF
j_call: TRBJ2-3; d_call: NA; v_call: TRBV9; clone_size: NA; cdr3_nt: TGTGCCAGCAGCGCGGGACTGTCGGCTAGCACAGATACGCAGTATTTT; cdr3_aa: CASSAGLSASTDTQYF
j_call: TRBJ2-1; d_call: NA; v_call: TRBV19; clone_size: NA; cdr3_nt: TGTGCCAGTAGTATCTCCCCCGGCTCCTACAATGAGCAGTTCTTC; cdr3_aa: CASSISPGSYNEQFF
j_call: TRBJ1-3; d_call: NA; v_call: TRBV11-2; clone_size: few; cdr3_nt: TGTGCCAGCAGCTTAGGCAGGGGCCATGGAAACACCATATATTTT; cdr3_aa: CASSLGRGHGNTIYF
j_call: TRBJ1-1; d_call: NA; v_call: TRBV5-1; clone_size: NA; cdr3_nt: TGCGCCAGCAGCTTGACGGCCAGGGGACAGAACACTGAAGCTTTCTTT; cdr3_aa: CASSLTARGQNTEAFF